Following are 3 T cell receptor beta chains from one sample sequenced in a study of vaccination effects on CD4 cells after COVID-19 (dated by TCRdb to 2021 to 2024). The antigens of these receptors remain unknown. Library construction relied on the immunoSEQ multiplex PCR assay. TCRdb retrieved this table from immuneACCESS and kept in-frame rearrangements only. Not all clones are present; in checked studies, unresolved V genes account for under half, and no reason is known for the remainder. This sample holds tens of thousands of clones; approximately 76% were observed only once. The top ten hold around 3% of the sample. In the ViraFEST assay, PBMC were stimulated with viral peptide pools, and TCR sequencing was then used to find antigen-specific CD4+ T cell clonotypes based on their expansion. After approximately eleven days of culture, CD4+ T cells were isolated with the EasySep CD4+ T cell isolation kit. The absence of prior SARS-CoV-2 infection in healthy vaccine recipients was confirmed by negative nucleocapsid antibodies before and after vaccination.

The sequences come from CD4+ T cells from PBMCs cultured with HCoV-NL63 spike peptides, collected before COVID-19 vaccination. The cell subset or site label, read with the paper, signifies: HCoV-NL63 spike overlapping peptide pool stimulation. Receptors were obtained from a human donor who received a COVID-19 vaccine.

This sequence joins TRBV5-1 and TRBJ2-1; the match to TRBD2 covers 7 bases. CDR1 is SGHRS, CDR2 YFSETQ, per germline. Unmatched junction bases numbered 8, after V lost 5 bases and J lost 0 bases. This CDR3 has 16 residues. In nucleotides, the CDR3 is TGCGCCAGCAGACCCCATGGCGGGAGCTCCTACAATGAGCAGTTCTTC. It translates to CASRPHGGSSYNEQFF.

V usage is TRBV5-6 and J usage is TRBJ1-1; 9 bases align to TRBD1. The J segment lost 5 bases and the V segment lost 2 bases, leaving 7 bases of the junction unmatched. Per the germline V gene, CDR1 is SGHDT and CDR2 is YYEEEE. This CDR3 comprises 15 residues. The CDR3 here is CASSFGQGIGTEAFF. As DNA, the CDR3 is TGTGCCAGCAGCTTCGGACAGGGGATAGGGACTGAAGCTTTCTTT.

The chain links TRBV19 to TRBJ1-1; a weak D match, TRBD1 (5 bases). CDR3 length: 16 residues. CDR1 and CDR2 (germline): LNHDA, SQIVND (reference sequence). V gave up 2 bases and J gave up 0 bases, with 13 bases separating them. This chain's CDR3 is CASSIQGQLMNTEAFF. The CDR3 region has the DNA TGTGCCAGTAGTATACAGGGCCAGCTTATGAACACTGAAGCTTTCTTT.